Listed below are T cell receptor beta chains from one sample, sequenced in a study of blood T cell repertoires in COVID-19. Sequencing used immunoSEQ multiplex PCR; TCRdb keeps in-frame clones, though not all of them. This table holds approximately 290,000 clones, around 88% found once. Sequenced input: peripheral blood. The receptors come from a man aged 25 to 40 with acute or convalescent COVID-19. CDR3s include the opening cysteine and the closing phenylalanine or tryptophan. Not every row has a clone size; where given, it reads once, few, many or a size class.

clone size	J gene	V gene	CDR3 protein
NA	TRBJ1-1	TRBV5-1	CASSDRVGAYEEYTEAFF
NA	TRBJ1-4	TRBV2	CASSDNPGVAEKLFF
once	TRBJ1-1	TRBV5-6	CASSWGVRANTEAFF
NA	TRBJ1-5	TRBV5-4	CASSLGGPDQPQHF
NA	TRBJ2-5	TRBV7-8	CASSLVGKGGTQYF
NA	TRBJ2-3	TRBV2	CASSDYGSRDTQYF
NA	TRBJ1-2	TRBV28	CASSLPLPSGYTF
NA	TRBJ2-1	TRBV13	CASSSFGPGLGVDEQFF
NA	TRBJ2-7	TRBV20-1	CSARGQYEQYF
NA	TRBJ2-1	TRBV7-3	CASSLGGAVYNEQFF
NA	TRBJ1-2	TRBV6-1	CASSEAPGVVGYTF
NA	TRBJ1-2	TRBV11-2	CASRDRDNYGYTF
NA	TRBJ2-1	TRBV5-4	CATTPQRGGYNEQFF
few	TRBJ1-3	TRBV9	CASSPLGDRGRGAGNTIYF
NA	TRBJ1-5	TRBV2	CASNTGQAGDNQPQHF
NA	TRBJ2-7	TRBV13	CASSLSSESYEQYF
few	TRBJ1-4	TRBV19	CASSALRSEKLFF
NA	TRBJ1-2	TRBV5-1	CASSLAHRGGGYTF
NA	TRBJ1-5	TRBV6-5	CASSLTANNQPQHF
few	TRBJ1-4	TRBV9	CASSPGEYRGGEKLFF
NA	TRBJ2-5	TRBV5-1	CASSLVASEETQYF
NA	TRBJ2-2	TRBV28	CASSAAGQNTGELFF
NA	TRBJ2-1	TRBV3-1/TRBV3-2	CASSQEPGLAGSKQFF
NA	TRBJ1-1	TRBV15	CATSRGQGAFEGAEAFF
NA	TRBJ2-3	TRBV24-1	CATSPLPWTSGRTSTDTQYF
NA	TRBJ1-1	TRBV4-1	CASSQELFRAGSTEAFF
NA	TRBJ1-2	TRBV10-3	CAIRSGTGAGDYGYTF
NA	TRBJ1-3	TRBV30	CAWGRGLNTIYF
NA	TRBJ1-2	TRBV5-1	CASSKQGDYGYTF
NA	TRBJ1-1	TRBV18	CASSPSPRLGTEAFF
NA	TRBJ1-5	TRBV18	CASSPGQLNQPQHF
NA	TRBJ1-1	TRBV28	CASSFAGNTEAFF
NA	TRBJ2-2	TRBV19	CASSIGSGYTGELFF
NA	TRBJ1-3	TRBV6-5	CASSYSAGPGNTIYF
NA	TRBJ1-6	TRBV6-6	CASSYSWQGNTPLHF
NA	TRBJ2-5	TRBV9	CASSPGQTQETQYF
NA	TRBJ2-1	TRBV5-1	CASSVAGTRGRHEQFF
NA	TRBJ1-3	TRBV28	CASSSLGTGGLGNTIYF
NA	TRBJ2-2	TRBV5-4	CASSLARSAGGPNTGELFF
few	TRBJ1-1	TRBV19	CASTLGQPNTEAFF
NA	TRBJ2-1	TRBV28	CASKQVYNEQFF
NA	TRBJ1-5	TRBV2	CASSERQVGQPQHF
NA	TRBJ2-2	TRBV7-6	CASSFGGSNTGELFF
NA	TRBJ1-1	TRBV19	CASSIIQGTMNTEAFF
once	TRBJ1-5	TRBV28	CASSLPEVGQPQHF
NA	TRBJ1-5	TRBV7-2	CASGGQLDQPQHF
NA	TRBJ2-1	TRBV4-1	CASSQSRSEQFF
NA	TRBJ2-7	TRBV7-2	CASSSRDSPYEQYF
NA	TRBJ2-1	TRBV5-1	CASSGGDRGGFNEQFF
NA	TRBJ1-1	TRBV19	CATLTMNTEAFF
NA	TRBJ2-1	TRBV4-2	CASSQDVFRAGGLSSYNEQFF
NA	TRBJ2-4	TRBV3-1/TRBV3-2	CASSQKGGNIQYF
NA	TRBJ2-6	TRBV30	CAWRRYSGANVLTF
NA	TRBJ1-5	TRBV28	CASSFAGPHNQPQHF